The sequence of this TCR beta chain was determined in a study of CD8 T cells in Susac syndrome. The length of the CDR3 is 16 residues. Germline V CDR1 and CDR2: MGHRA, YSYEKL. The V segment lost 0 bases and the J segment 9 bases; nucleotides outside the gene matches: 3. RNA was extracted with the RNeasy kit, and a quantity of about 0.5 to 1 ug was reverse transcribed using random hexamers. TCR beta CDR3 was amplified by immunoSEQ multiplex PCR. This amplification extended across 54 Vbeta and 13 Jbeta segments. TCRdb fed the immunoSEQ multiplex PCR reads into MiXCR, producing one record per CDR3 protein. The sample lists some 160,000 distinct CDR3 sequences, under 97% occurring once.

This receptor was identified in a human donor with Susac syndrome. Material for sequencing was CD4+ T cells from PBMCs. The V and J genes are TRBV4-1 and TRBJ2-1, with TRBD2 identical over 15 bases. The CDR3 region is CASSQEGLAGGSEQFF. In DNA, the CDR3 is TGCGCCAGCAGCCAAGAAGGACTAGCGGGAGGGAGTGAGCAGTTCTTC.